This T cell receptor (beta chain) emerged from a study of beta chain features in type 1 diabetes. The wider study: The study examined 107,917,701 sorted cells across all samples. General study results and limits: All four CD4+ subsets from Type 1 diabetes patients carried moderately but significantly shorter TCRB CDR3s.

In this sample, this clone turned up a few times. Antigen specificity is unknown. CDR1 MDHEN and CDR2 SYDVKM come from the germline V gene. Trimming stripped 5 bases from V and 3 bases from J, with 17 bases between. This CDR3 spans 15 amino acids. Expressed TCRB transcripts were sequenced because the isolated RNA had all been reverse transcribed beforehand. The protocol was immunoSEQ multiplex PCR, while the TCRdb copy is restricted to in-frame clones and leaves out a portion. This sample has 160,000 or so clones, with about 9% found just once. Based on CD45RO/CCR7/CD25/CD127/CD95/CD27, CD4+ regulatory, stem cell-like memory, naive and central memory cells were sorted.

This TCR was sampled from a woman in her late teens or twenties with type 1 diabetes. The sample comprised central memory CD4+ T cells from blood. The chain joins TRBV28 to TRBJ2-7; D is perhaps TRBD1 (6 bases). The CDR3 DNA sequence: TGTGCCAGCAGTCTCCTCGGACAGAGGATCTACGAGCAGTACTTC. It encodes CASSLLGQRIYEQYF. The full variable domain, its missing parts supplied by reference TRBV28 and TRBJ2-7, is DVKVTQSSRYLVKRTGEKVFLECVQDMDHENMFWYRQDPGLGLRLIYFSYDVKMKEKGDIPEGYSVSREKKERFSLILESASTNQTSMYLCASSLLGQRIYEQYFGPGTRLTVT.